Reported below is one TCR beta chain. The source of the sample is a study of T-cell reconstitution after alpha-beta-depleted transplantation in children. V lost 0 bases to trimming and J lost 1 base; unmatched junction nucleotides: 6. This CDR3 is built from 17 residues. The germline V gene encodes CDR1 LGHNA and CDR2 YNFKEQ. A TCRbeta library incorporating unique molecular identifiers was prepared. TCRdb redid the calling of the PCR reads with MiXCR, one entry per CDR3 protein. The repertoire includes around 380,000 distinct CDR3 sequences, about a tenth of them detected once, and 5% to 6.5% sits in the top ten.

The TCR comes from a human donor who donated a stem cell graft to a child with acute myeloid leukemia. This chain links TRBV4-2 with TRBJ2-5, with 9 positions matching TRBD2. The source was PBMCs from the stem cell graft donor, collected from the stem cell graft. In DNA form, the CDR3 reads TGTGCCAGCAGCCAAGATGGCGGGGGGGCCGCCCAAGAGACCCAGTACTTC. This codes for CASSQDGGGAAQETQYF.